Below are 21 T cell receptor beta chains sequenced from a single sample in a study of T cell changes during pregnancy in multiple sclerosis. Sequencing was performed with immunoSEQ multiplex PCR; in TCRdb, only in-frame clones are kept and a portion is missing. The data show roughly 23,000 clones, about 89% seen once. The sequenced sample was CD8+ T cells from peripheral blood mononuclear cells, obtained in the first trimester of pregnancy. These receptor sequences come from a female donor with multiple sclerosis, enrolled in a pregnancy study.

The J gene is TRBJ2-7, the V gene TRBV14; TRBD2 matches at 12 bases. Per the germline V gene, CDR1 is SGHDN and CDR2 is FVKESK. The CDR3 extends over 14 amino acids. The V gene end was trimmed by 7 bases and the J gene end by 6 bases; junction bases not matched to a gene: 7. The CDR3 bases are TGTGCCAGCAACCCTAGCGGGAGGGCCCGCGAGCAGTACTTC. Its translation is CASNPSGRAREQYF.

This clone was observed a few times. The CDR3: CAFRTLSYNEQFF. The CDR3 nucleotides are TGTGCCTTCAGGACTTTATCCTACAATGAGCAGTTCTTC. The chain couples TRBV7-9 to TRBJ2-1, with a tentative D call TRBD2 (5 bases). Germline CDR1 SEHNR, CDR2 FQNEAQ (reference sequence). The germline V and J ends were trimmed by 11 bases and 1 base, with 12 bases remaining between them. The CDR3 has 13 residues.

Details on this clone: Mismatch with germline at one junction end may stem from a read error. The chain uses TRBV11-2 and TRBJ2-7; TRBD1 matches 7 bases. Germline assignment: CDR1 SGHAT and CDR2 FQNNGV. This CDR3 is built from 13 residues. The CDR3 region has the DNA TGTGCCAGCAGCCTAGACAGGGCTTACGAGCAGTACTTC. Translation gives CASSLDRAYEQYF.

The chain combines TRBV14 with TRBJ2-6; weak D call: TRBD1 (6 bases). CDR1 is SGHDN, CDR2 FVKESK, per germline. V was shortened by 4 bases and J by 4 bases, with 8 bases between the two germline ends. The CDR3 has 14 amino acids. The CDR3 region is CASSPGQGANVLTF. The CDR3 DNA is TGTGCCAGCAGCCCGGGACAAGGGGCCAACGTCCTGACTTTC. Full variable domain (remainder filled in from reference TRBV14 and TRBJ2-6): EAGVTQFPSHSVIEKGQTVTLRCDPISGHDNLYWYRRVMGKEIKFLLHFVKESKQDESGMPNNRFLAERTGGTYSTLKVQPAELEDSGVYFCASSPGQGANVLTFGAGSRLTVL.

The genes are TRBV5-4 and TRBJ1-1; tentative D call: TRBD1 (5 bases). CDR3 length equals 13 residues. V was cut by 4 bases and J by 6 bases, with 13 bases left in between. CDR1 SGHNT and CDR2 YYREEE come from the germline V gene (reference sequence). The CDR3 region is CASSLRRGAEAFF. In nucleotides, the CDR3 is TGTGCCAGCAGCCTCCGGAGGGGCGCTGAAGCTTTCTTT.

This chain links TRBV14 with TRBJ2-7; the match to TRBD1 covers 10 bases. V shed 4 bases and J 13 bases; nucleotides not matched to a gene: 13. The CDR3 has 14 residues. Germline V gene sequence: CDR1 SGHDN, CDR2 FVKESK. Written as DNA, the CDR3 is TGTGCCAGCAGCCGGCTTGCCGGGACAGGGGAAATATACTTC. Translated, it gives CASSRLAGTGEIYF.

This chain links TRBV10-3 with TRBJ2-1; 7 bases line up with TRBD2. With 3 bases clipped from V and 4 bases from J, the junction kept 3 bases outside the gene matches. Germline CDR1 and CDR2: ENHRY and SYGVKD. This CDR3 is 14 amino acids long. CDR3 in DNA: TGTGCCATCAGTGATCTTAGCGGGTACAATGAGCAGTTCTTC. This sequence encodes CAISDLSGYNEQFF.

The J gene is TRBJ2-2, the V gene TRBV29-1; TRBD1 matches at 10 bases. Germline CDR1 and CDR2: SQVTM and ANQGSEA. The CDR3 contains 15 residues. The V gene end was trimmed by 7 bases and the J gene end by 3 bases; junction bases not matched to a gene: 8. CDR3: CSADRGQGDTGELFF. The DNA for the CDR3 is TGCAGCGCCGACAGGGGGCAAGGTGACACCGGGGAGCTGTTTTTT.

V usage is TRBV7-9 and J usage is TRBJ1-5; the match to TRBD1 covers 9 bases. The ends lost 4 bases at V and 7 bases at J; junction bases unmatched: 5. The CDR3 spans 14 residues. Per germline, CDR1 SEHNR and CDR2 FQNEAQ (reference sequence). CDR3 DNA: TGTGCCAGCAGCTCCGGGACAGGGACCCAGCCCCAGCATTTT. Translated, it gives CASSSGTGTQPQHF.

CDR3 bases: TGTGCCAGCAGCCCACGGGGAGGGAAGAGTGCTAACTATGGCTACACCTTC. As protein: CASSPRGGKSANYGYTF. V is TRBV5-6 and J is TRBJ1-2; D not resolved. The CDR3 runs to 17 residues. V lost 4 bases to trimming and J lost 0 bases, with 19 bases between them. Looked up from germline, CDR1 is SGHDT and CDR2 is YYEEEE.

This clone appeared a few times. The chain links TRBV5-1 to TRBJ1-1; a possible D gene is TRBD1 (6 bases). CDR3 length: 14 residues. V gave up 4 bases and J gave up 1 base, with 11 bases separating them. Germline loops: CDR1 SGHRS, CDR2 YFSETQ. DNA of the CDR3: TGCGCCAGCAGCGGGGACACAAAGAACACTGAAGCTTTCTTT. Translation gives CASSGDTKNTEAFF.

This clone was detected only a few times. This chain links TRBV15 with TRBJ2-7; D not certain. The CDR3 has 12 amino acids. V was cut by 3 bases and J by 3 bases, with 6 bases left in between. From germline, CDR1 is LNHNV and CDR2 YYDKDF (reference sequence). The CDR3 spells CATSRESYEQYF. For the CDR3, the DNA is TGTGCCACCAGCAGGGAGAGCTACGAGCAGTACTTC.

This clone has more than one count but fewer than ten. The chain recombines TRBV19 with TRBJ1-3; D unresolved. CDR1 LNHDA and CDR2 SQIVND come from the germline V gene (reference sequence). V was shortened by 6 bases and J by 2 bases, with 8 bases between the two germline ends. The length of the CDR3 is 13 residues. The CDR3 coding sequence is TGTGCCAGTAGCATTGGCACTGGAAACACCATATATTTT. Residues: CASSIGTGNTIYF.

This clone is large within its sample. J is TRBJ2-2 and V is TRBV15, with 9 bases matching TRBD1. V was pared by 5 bases and J by 3 bases, with 4 bases of the junction left unmatched. Germline CDR1 reads LNHNV; CDR2 reads YYDKDF (reference sequence). The CDR3 totals 15 residues. The CDR3 nucleotides read TGTGCCACCAGCGAGGGACAGGGTGACACCGGGGAGCTGTTTTTT. Translating gives CATSEGQGDTGELFF. The complete variable domain, with remaining parts taken from reference TRBV15 and TRBJ2-2, reads DAMVIQNPRYQVTQFGKPVTLSCSQTLNHNVMYWYQQKSSQAPKLLFHYYDKDFNNEADTPDNFQSRRPNTSFCFLDIRSPGLGDTAMYLCATSEGQGDTGELFFGEGSRLTVL.

The chain links TRBV28 to TRBJ2-5; 11 nucleotides line up with TRBD2. The V gene's germline CDR1 is MDHEN and CDR2 SYDVKM. The ends lost 4 bases at V and 1 base at J; junction bases unmatched: 11. The CDR3 is 18 residues long. The chain's CDR3 is CASSSPKGLAVSQETQYF. DNA of the CDR3: TGTGCCAGCAGTTCGCCCAAGGGACTAGCGGTAAGCCAAGAGACCCAGTACTTC.

By share, this clone counts as medium-sized. The chain has TRBV7-9 and TRBJ1-1; D remains ambiguous. V was cut by 3 bases and J by 6 bases, with 8 bases left in between. CDR3 length: 12 residues. Looked up from germline, CDR1 is SEHNR and CDR2 is FQNEAQ (reference sequence). The DNA for the CDR3 is TGTGCCAGCAGCTTCGTGGAGGCTGAAGCTTTCTTT. It yields the protein CASSFVEAEAFF.

The chain couples TRBV19 to TRBJ1-1, with 7 positions matching TRBD1. Looked up from germline, CDR1 is LNHDA and CDR2 is SQIVND (reference sequence). The CDR3 length is 13 residues. Trimming cost V 4 bases and J 5 bases; bases outside gene matches: 4. The CDR3, as DNA: TGTGCCAGTAGTAGACAGGGATGGACTGAAGCTTTCTTT. Translating gives CASSRQGWTEAFF.

In this sample, this clone turned up once. The chain uses TRBV9 and TRBJ1-1; D may be TRBD1 (5 bases). With 3 bases removed from V and 4 bases from J, the gap between germline ends came to 13 bases. Germline lookup yields CDR1 SGDLS and CDR2 YYNGEE. CDR3 length: 14 amino acids. As DNA, the CDR3 is TGTGCCAGCAGCGGGGGGGACCTAGGCACTGAAGCTTTCTTT. Translation gives CASSGGDLGTEAFF.

The chain couples TRBV19 to TRBJ2-4; D possibly corresponds to TRBD1 (6 bases). Between the trimmed V and J ends, which lost 0 bases and 5 bases, there was a span of 11 bases. The CDR3 has 15 residues. Germline lookup yields CDR1 LNHDA and CDR2 SQIVND (reference sequence). This chain's CDR3 is CASSIDGAGENIQYF. The CDR3 nucleotides are TGTGCCAGTAGTATAGATGGGGCAGGGGAAAACATTCAGTACTTC.

The genes are TRBV28 and TRBJ1-4; unclear D gene. CDR3 length: 10 amino acids. CDR1 and CDR2 from the germline V gene are MDHEN and SYDVKM. V lost 6 bases and J 10 bases, leaving 6 bases between the germline ends. The CDR3 is CASRRGKLFF. The CDR3 coding sequence is TGTGCCAGCAGACGCGGAAAACTGTTTTTT.

The chain couples TRBV7-9 to TRBJ2-5; 7 bases map to TRBD2. CDR3 length: 15 amino acids. Germline CDR1 and CDR2: SEHNR and FQNEAQ (reference sequence). J gave up 3 bases and V 6 bases, and 10 bases lay outside the gene matches. CDR3 bases: TGTGCCAGCAGGCGGGAGAGGGAGAAAGAAGAGACCCAGTACTTC. It yields the protein CASRREREKEETQYF.